This is a list of T cell receptor beta chains from one sample in a study of cytomegalovirus exposure and HLA in healthy donors. The protocol was immunoSEQ multiplex PCR, while the TCRdb copy is restricted to in-frame clones and leaves out a portion. The table shows about 280,000 clones, with around nine tenths occurring only once. The sequenced material came from PBMCs. Receptors were obtained from a woman in her late teens or twenties in good health and CMV-seronegative. CDR3s include the opening cysteine and the closing phenylalanine or tryptophan. A D gene is named only where the DNA matches it firmly. Clone size is not always given. Where it is, it says once, few, many or a class for expanded clones.

clone_size,v_call,cdr3_length,d_call,j_call,cdr3_nt,cdr3_aa
-,TRBV5-6,15,-,TRBJ2-7,TGTGCCAGCAGCCGAGGTCCTTCAGGGGACTACGAGCAGTACTTC,CASSRGPSGDYEQYF
-,TRBV7-2,14,-,TRBJ1-2,TGTGCCAGCAGCTTAGGATTAGCTAACTATGGCTACACCTTC,CASSLGLANYGYTF
-,TRBV6-1,15,TRBD1,TRBJ2-7,TGTGCCAGCAGTGCTGCCGGGACAGGGGGCTACGAGCAGTACTTC,CASSAAGTGGYEQYF
-,TRBV27,14,-,TRBJ2-7,TGTGCCAGCAGTTTAGGACGGGCAGGGGTCGAGCAGTACTTC,CASSLGRAGVEQYF
few,TRBV27,13,TRBD1,TRBJ1-5,TGTGCCAGCAGTCCCGGGGGACAGCAGCCCCAGCATTTT,CASSPGGQQPQHF
-,TRBV6-1,14,-,TRBJ2-7,TGTGCCAGCAGTAGTTCCAGGGCCTCCTACGAGCAGTACTTC,CASSSSRASYEQYF
-,TRBV6-4,15,TRBD2,TRBJ2-1,TGTGCCAGCTCTGCGGGAGGGCCCCCCTACAATGAGCAGTTCTTC,CASSAGGPPYNEQFF
once,TRBV28,17,TRBD2,TRBJ2-1,TGTGCCAGCAGTTATGGAGGAGCGGGAGGGCCATTTAATGAGCAGTTCTTC,CASSYGGAGGPFNEQFF
few,TRBV11-2,17,TRBD2,TRBJ2-7,TGTGCCAGCAGCTTAGCACGTGGGGGACTAGCCTCCTACGAGCAGTACTTC,CASSLARGGLASYEQYF
-,TRBV27,13,-,TRBJ1-1,TGTGCCAGCAGTCTTCGACAGATCACTGAAGCTTTCTTT,CASSLRQITEAFF
-,TRBV27,15,TRBD2,TRBJ2-7,TGTGCCAGCAGTCCAGGACTAGCGGGAGCCTACGAGCAGTACTTC,CASSPGLAGAYEQYF
-,TRBV5-1,16,TRBD2,TRBJ2-2,TGCGCCAGCAGCTTGGATGCGGGAGTGAACACCGGGGAGCTGTTTTTT,CASSLDAGVNTGELFF
-,TRBV6-5,13,-,TRBJ1-1,TGTGCCAGCAGGGGTCTAGGGGACACTGAAGCTTTCTTT,CASRGLGDTEAFF
once,TRBV4-1,15,-,TRBJ1-4,TGCGCCAGCAGCCAAGATGCAGGGTTGGGCCGAAAACTGTTTTTT,CASSQDAGLGRKLFF
-,TRBV5-6,14,-,TRBJ2-1,TGTGCCAGCAGCTTAAGCGGCCCCTGGAATGAGCAGTTCTTC,CASSLSGPWNEQFF
-,TRBV5-6,15,-,TRBJ2-7,TGTGCCAGCAGCGAGGGCCGGGACAACCTCTACGAGCAGTACTTC,CASSEGRDNLYEQYF
once,TRBV6-5,11,-,TRBJ2-7,TGTGCCAGCAGTGCCCCTTATGGACTCATCTTC,CASSAPYGLIF
-,TRBV7-2,12,-,TRBJ1-1,TGTGCCAGCAGTTGGGCGAACACTGAAGCTTTCTTT,CASSWANTEAFF
-,TRBV10-3,15,TRBD1,TRBJ1-3,TGTGCCATCAGTTTCACAGGGGCTTCTGGAAACACCATATATTTT,CAISFTGASGNTIYF
-,TRBV6-1,10,TRBD1,TRBJ1-1,TGTGCCAGCAGGGGACAGGGGTTTTTCTTT,CASRGQGFFF
-,TRBV5-1,19,TRBD2,TRBJ2-2,TGCGCCAGCAGCGTGACTAGCGGGAGGCCCTTAACGAACACCGGGGAGCTGTTTTTT,CASSVTSGRPLTNTGELFF
-,TRBV5-1,16,-,TRBJ2-2,TGCGCCAGCAGCTTGGCTGGGAGCTCGAACACCGGGGAGCTGTTTTTT,CASSLAGSSNTGELFF
-,TRBV27,14,-,TRBJ1-1,TGTGCCAGCAGACCCAGGGCAATGAACACTGAAGCTTTCTTT,CASRPRAMNTEAFF
-,TRBV2,15,TRBD2,TRBJ2-2,TGTGCCAGCGGCAGCGGGGTACAATACACCGGGGAGCTGTTTTTT,CASGSGVQYTGELFF
-,TRBV28,14,TRBD2,TRBJ2-7,TGTGCCAGCAGTTTGGGAGCGGGAGGGGGCGAGCAGTACTTC,CASSLGAGGGEQYF
-,TRBV19,13,-,TRBJ2-7,TGTGCCAGTAGTATCGGCGGGACCTACGAGCAGTACTTC,CASSIGGTYEQYF
-,TRBV9,17,TRBD2,TRBJ2-3,TGTGCCAGCAGCGCAGGGACTAGCGGGAGGGCCCGAGATACGCAGTATTTT,CASSAGTSGRARDTQYF
-,TRBV19,16,TRBD1,TRBJ1-1,TGTGCCAGTAGTTACTCCGGGACAGGGGGGAGCACTGAAGCTTTCTTT,CASSYSGTGGSTEAFF
-,TRBV4-1,18,-,TRBJ2-7,TGCGCCAGCAGCCAAGATGATAGTGGACCGACTAGAGTTTACGAGCAGTACTTC,CASSQDDSGPTRVYEQYF